The next 20 T cell receptor beta chains were all read from a single sample in a study of blood T cell repertoires in COVID-19 (dated by TCRdb to about 2020). Receptor amplification or capture employed the immunoSEQ multiplex PCR assay. TCRdb limited this immuneACCESS table to in-frame rearrangements with V and J called. A share of clones is missing; checked studies link under half to unresolved V genes, and the rest is unexplained. A total of around 280,000 clones appear in this sample, around 91% of them only once. The ten largest clones capture 1.5% to 2% of the sample. Sequences were obtained from PBMCs or T cells enriched from blood (not recorded which). These receptors all come from a woman younger than 30 with acute COVID-19.

V gene TRBV29-1 combines with J gene TRBJ1-2, with TRBD1 identical over 10 bases. This CDR3 comprises 15 residues. The V gene's germline CDR1 is SQVTM and CDR2 ANQGSEA. Unmatched junction bases numbered 8, after V lost 4 bases and J lost 3 bases. This chain's CDR3 is CSVAPTGTGDYGYTF. CDR3 in DNA: TGCAGCGTTGCCCCAACCGGGACAGGGGACTATGGCTACACCTTC.

Points on this clone: Other DNA sequences in this specimen translate into the identical CDR3. The chain joins TRBV19 to TRBJ1-3; unclear D gene. The germline V gene encodes CDR1 LNHDA and CDR2 SQIVND (reference sequence). This CDR3 spans 14 amino acids. V was cut by 3 bases and J by 0 bases, with 6 bases left in between. The CDR3 DNA follows: TGTGCCAGTAGTATGGGCAGCTCTGGAAACACCATATATTTT. It translates to CASSMGSSGNTIYF.

The chain is built from TRBV29-1 and TRBJ1-1; 7 bases line up with TRBD1. CDR3 length equals 12 residues. Germline CDR1 and CDR2: SQVTM and ANQGSEA. J gave up 4 bases and V 4 bases, and 3 bases lay outside the gene matches. DNA for the CDR3: TGCAGCGTTGCGCCAGGGGGCACTGAAGCTTTCTTT. Its protein product is CSVAPGGTEAFF.

In DNA form, the CDR3 reads TGCGCCAGCAGCTTGGTTCAAAACACCGGGGAGCTGTTTTTT. Protein product: CASSLVQNTGELFF. The chain carries TRBV5-1 and TRBJ2-2, with D unresolved. Germline V lookup: CDR1 SGHRS, CDR2 YFSETQ. With 0 bases removed from V and 2 bases from J, the gap between germline ends came to 5 bases. This CDR3 has 14 residues.

The rearrangement uses TRBV27 and TRBJ2-7, with 16 bases that match TRBD2. J was trimmed by 4 bases and V by 4 bases; bases with no gene match: 7. This CDR3 spans 17 amino acids. The germline gives CDR1 MNHEY, CDR2 SMNVEV (reference sequence). CDR3 DNA sequence: TGTGCCAGCAGTTCCCAGGGACTAGCGGGAGGGGGATACGAGCAGTACTTC. Its translation: CASSSQGLAGGGYEQYF.

This chain links TRBV5-1 with TRBJ2-6; a weak D match, TRBD1 (5 bases). The CDR3 loop spans 18 amino acids. The germline V gene encodes CDR1 SGHRS and CDR2 YFSETQ. Trimming took 7 bases from V and 0 from J, leaving 20 bases between them. The CDR3 coding sequence is TGCGCCAGCGGTATAGGGGCCAGTACCCTCTCTGGGGCCAACGTCCTGACTTTC. Protein: CASGIGASTLSGANVLTF.

The chain joins TRBV30 to TRBJ1-5; D is ambiguous. Germline lookup yields CDR1 GTSNPN and CDR2 SVGIG (reference sequence). Trimming pared 1 base from V and 3 bases from J, leaving 10 bases between. The CDR3 totals 14 residues. Written as DNA, the CDR3 is TGTGCCTGGAGTGACGGGAATAACAATCAGCCCCAGCATTTT. As protein: CAWSDGNNNQPQHF. Variable domain in full (rest from reference TRBV30 and TRBJ1-5): SQTIHQWPATLVQPVGSPLSLECTVEGTSNPNLYWYRQAAGRGLQLLFYSVGIGQISSEVPQNLSASRPQDRQFILSSKKLLLSDSGFYLCAWSDGNNNQPQHFGDGTRLSIL.

Only a few counts were recorded for this clone. The chain combines TRBV9 with TRBJ2-6; D gene ambiguous. This CDR3 is 14 amino acids long. With 2 bases removed from V and 3 bases from J, the gap between germline ends came to 6 bases. In germline, CDR1 is SGDLS, CDR2 YYNGEE. CDR3 in amino acids: CASSVSGGANVLTF. CDR3 DNA sequence: TGTGCCAGCAGCGTGAGTGGTGGGGCCAACGTCCTGACTTTC.

V and J are TRBV19 and TRBJ1-2; TRBD1 matches 8 bases. The CDR3 spans 13 residues. V lost 6 bases, J lost 4 bases, and 4 bases stayed unmatched. CDR1 is LNHDA, CDR2 SQIVND, per germline (reference sequence). The CDR3 protein is CASSRQGLYGYTF. Written as DNA, the CDR3 is TGTGCCAGTAGCAGACAGGGGCTCTATGGCTACACCTTC.

The rearrangement joins TRBV5-6 to TRBJ1-2, with a tentative D call TRBD1 (6 bases). V lost 0 bases, J lost 2 bases, and 8 bases lay in between. CDR3 length equals 14 residues. Germline values: CDR1 SGHDT, CDR2 YYEEEE. This CDR3 reads CASSLGQGNYGYTF. CDR3 bases: TGTGCCAGCAGCTTGGGGCAGGGGAACTATGGCTACACCTTC.

The chain combines TRBV12-5 with TRBJ1-1; D possibly corresponds to TRBD1 (5 bases). This CDR3 contains 17 residues. Trimming shortened V by 0 bases and J by 1 base, and 15 bases separated the two germline ends. The V gene's germline CDR1 is LGHNT and CDR2 FRNRAP. The CDR3 loop reads CASGLVLGGETNTEAFF. In DNA form, the CDR3 reads TGTGCTAGTGGTTTGGTCTTGGGGGGAGAGACGAACACTGAAGCTTTCTTT.

The chain carries TRBV2 and TRBJ2-3, with D possibly being TRBD2 (5 bases). Trimming left V 6 bases short and J 2 bases short, with 15 bases between. CDR3 size: 15 residues. From germline, CDR1 is SNHLY and CDR2 FYNNEI. The CDR3 DNA reads as TGTGCCAGCAGCGAAAGGAGGACCGCCACAGATACGCAGTATTTT. Encoded protein: CASSERRTATDTQYF.

V is TRBV11-2 and J is TRBJ2-5; a possible D gene is TRBD1 (6 bases). This CDR3 comprises 14 residues. V was pared by 5 bases and J by 0 bases, with 10 bases between. Germline loops: CDR1 SGHAT, CDR2 FQNNGV. In DNA, the CDR3 is TGTGCCAGCAGCCTAACAGGGTACCAAGAGACCCAGTACTTC. It encodes CASSLTGYQETQYF.

The chain uses TRBV27 and TRBJ2-3, with 13 bases lining up with TRBD2. The CDR3 sequence is 17 residues long. Germline V gene lookup returns CDR1 MNHEY and CDR2 SMNVEV (reference sequence). The V gene end was trimmed by 4 bases and the J gene end by 6 bases; junction bases not matched to a gene: 10. The CDR3 protein is CASSWGTSGTDVDTQYF. Written as DNA, the CDR3 is TGTGCCAGCAGTTGGGGGACTAGCGGGACGGATGTTGATACGCAGTATTTT.

V is TRBV30 and J is TRBJ1-2; 7 bases agree with TRBD1. With V trimmed by 5 bases and J by 1 base, 4 bases remained unmatched. This CDR3 contains 13 residues. CDR1 is GTSNPN, CDR2 SVGIG, per germline (reference sequence). The DNA for the CDR3 is TGTGCCTGGGGGGGACAGTATAACTATGGCTACACCTTC. Protein product: CAWGGQYNYGYTF.

This sequence joins TRBV7-2 and TRBJ2-5; TRBD2 matches at 8 bases. J lost 1 base, V lost 1 base, and 5 bases had no gene match. Germline V gives CDR1 SGHTA, CDR2 FQGNSA. CDR3 length: 16 amino acids. CDR3 sequence reads: CASSLELAGFQETQYF. The CDR3 coding sequence is TGTGCCAGCAGCTTAGAATTAGCGGGGTTCCAAGAGACCCAGTACTTC.

The rearrangement links TRBV28 to TRBJ2-7; TRBD2 might be the D (5 bases). There are 13 residues in the CDR3. CDR1 is MDHEN, CDR2 SYDVKM, per germline. V lost 6 bases, J lost 3 bases, and 12 bases lay in between. The CDR3 here is CASRRVLGYEQYF. CDR3 sequence (DNA): TGTGCCAGCAGGCGGGTCTTGGGCTACGAGCAGTACTTC. Variable domain in full (rest from reference TRBV28 and TRBJ2-7): DVKVTQSSRYLVKRTGEKVFLECVQDMDHENMFWYRQDPGLGLRLIYFSYDVKMKEKGDIPEGYSVSREKKERFSLILESASTNQTSMYLCASRRVLGYEQYFGPGTRLTVT.

This clone was found once. The chain recombines TRBV5-5 with TRBJ1-5; TRBD1 is a possible D gene (6 bases). Germline V CDR1 and CDR2: SGHKS, YYEKEE (reference sequence). V was clipped by 0 bases and J by 4 bases, with 11 bases between them. CDR3 length equals 15 residues. CDR3 DNA: TGTGCCAGCAGCTTGGGGACAGCCGAAAATCAGCCCCAGCATTTT. Translating it yields CASSLGTAENQPQHF.

This chain links TRBV7-9 with TRBJ1-4; D gene ambiguous. From germline, CDR1 is SEHNR and CDR2 FQNEAQ (reference sequence). The CDR3 runs to 14 residues. The ends were cut back, 2 bases at V and 3 bases at J, with 7 bases in the middle. The CDR3 sequence is CASSLRGANEKLFF. The CDR3 region has the DNA TGTGCCAGCAGCTTAAGAGGTGCTAATGAAAAACTGTTTTTT. The full variable domain, rest sourced from reference TRBV7-9 and TRBJ1-4, is DTGVSQNPRHKITKRGQNVTFRCDPISEHNRLYWYRQTLGQGPEFLTYFQNEAQLEKSRLLSDRFSAERPKGSFSTLEIQRTEQGDSAMYLCASSLRGANEKLFFGSGTQLSVL.

The chain employs TRBV7-8 and TRBJ1-4, with unresolved D. Trimming left V 0 bases short and J 5 bases short, with 19 bases between. The CDR3 runs to 18 residues. Germline CDR1 and CDR2: SGHVS and FQNEAQ. The CDR3 nucleotides read TGTGCCAGCAGCTTAGCGCCGGAAGGACGGGGTTGGAATGAAAAACTGTTTTTT. This encodes CASSLAPEGRGWNEKLFF.